These 29 T cell receptor beta chains originate from one sample sequenced in a study of blood T cell repertoires in COVID-19. Profiling relied on immunoSEQ multiplex PCR, and the TCRdb table lists in-frame clones only, not all of them. Of about 210,000 clones in the sample, about 85% were seen once. Source material: PBMCs or T cells enriched from blood (not recorded which). The receptors here all came from a woman between 35 and 50 years old in a cohort exposed to, infected with or recovered from COVID-19 (not recorded which).

The chain is built from TRBV19 and TRBJ2-7; 7 bases match TRBD2. J gave up 2 bases and V 1 base, and 5 bases lay outside the gene matches. The CDR3 loop spans 15 amino acids. The germline V gene encodes CDR1 LNHDA and CDR2 SQIVND (reference sequence). In DNA, the CDR3 is TGTGCCAGTAGTATAGCGGGGGGAGAGACCTACGAGCAGTACTTC. It specifies CASSIAGGETYEQYF.

The rearrangement links TRBV4-1 to TRBJ1-1, with D unclear. The CDR3 runs to 15 residues. Germline lookup yields CDR1 MGHRA and CDR2 YSYEKL. The V end was cut by 4 bases, the J end by 3 bases, with 15 bases between. CDR3 in amino acids: CASSPMEGRHTEAFF. In DNA, the CDR3 is TGCGCCAGCAGCCCTATGGAGGGTAGGCACACTGAAGCTTTCTTT.

This chain uses TRBV6-5 with TRBJ2-7; 8 nucleotides line up with TRBD2. From germline, CDR1 is MNHEY and CDR2 SVGAGI. The CDR3 runs 12 residues. V lost 2 bases to trimming and J lost 9 bases; unmatched junction nucleotides: 3. CDR3 sequence (DNA): TGTGCCAGCAGTTACGGCGGGGGGAGGCAGTACTTC. Translation gives CASSYGGGRQYF.

The chain carries TRBV13 and TRBJ2-3; TRBD2 might be the D (5 bases). There are 15 residues in the CDR3. Germline CDR1 PRHDT, CDR2 FYEKMQ (reference sequence). V was trimmed by 1 base and J by 1 base, leaving 9 bases between them. CDR3: CASSLVSVGTDTQYF. CDR3 nucleotide sequence: TGTGCCAGCAGCTTAGTTAGCGTGGGCACAGATACGCAGTATTTT. Full variable domain (missing parts from reference TRBV13 and TRBJ2-3): AAGVIQSPRHLIKEKRETATLKCYPIPRHDTVYWYQQGPGQDPQFLISFYEKMQSDKGSIPDRFSAQQFSDYHSELNMSSLELGDSALYFCASSLVSVGTDTQYFGPGTRLTVL.

This clone has a single count. The chain couples TRBV9 to TRBJ1-4; 7 nucleotides align to TRBD1. V dropped 6 bases and J dropped 6; count of bases not matched to a gene: 8. Looked up from germline, CDR1 is SGDLS and CDR2 is YYNGEE. This CDR3 is built from 14 residues. The CDR3 loop reads CASNEGGIYEKLFF. The CDR3 DNA sequence: TGTGCCAGCAATGAAGGGGGCATTTATGAAAAACTGTTTTTT.

This chain links TRBV2 with TRBJ1-6, with no clear D. The CDR3 sequence is 13 residues long. Trimming took 8 bases from V and 7 from J, leaving 12 bases between them. Germline CDR1 is SNHLY and CDR2 is FYNNEI. CDR3 nucleotide sequence: TGTGCCAGCCGGGTTACGGGGAATTCACCCCTCCACTTT. This sequence encodes CASRVTGNSPLHF.

This sequence joins TRBV6-5 and TRBJ2-2, with TRBD2 as a possible D gene (6 bases). CDR1 is MNHEY and CDR2 is SVGAGI in the germline V gene. The CDR3 sequence is 13 residues long. Trimming took 6 bases from V and 6 from J, leaving 11 bases between them. The CDR3 reads CASSNGSPGELFF. The CDR3 nucleotides are TGTGCCAGCAGCAACGGGAGTCCCGGGGAGCTGTTTTTT.

The chain is built from TRBV9 and TRBJ2-1, with a weak D call TRBD1 (6 bases). Germline loops: CDR1 SGDLS, CDR2 YYNGEE. Trimming removed 3 bases at V and 3 bases at J, with 13 bases between. The CDR3 spans 15 residues. CDR3 sequence: CASSGKTGDYNEQFF. CDR3 in DNA: TGTGCCAGCAGCGGAAAGACAGGAGACTACAATGAGCAGTTCTTC.

The J gene is TRBJ1-1, the V gene TRBV12-3 or TRBV12-4; possibly TRBD1 for D (6 bases). The ends were cut back, 0 bases at V and 11 bases at J, with 13 bases in the middle. This CDR3 has 13 amino acids. The CDR3 region is CASSLAEQGEAFF. CDR3 DNA: TGTGCCAGCAGTTTAGCGGAACAGGGAGAGGCTTTCTTT.

The chain employs TRBV30 and TRBJ2-2; 9 bases are shared with TRBD1. The V segment lost 2 bases and the J segment 5 bases; nucleotides outside the gene matches: 3. CDR3 length: 14 residues. CDR1 GTSNPN and CDR2 SVGIG come from the germline V gene (reference sequence). The CDR3 spells CAWSNRGQTGELFF. The CDR3 nucleotides are TGTGCCTGGAGTAACAGGGGGCAGACCGGGGAGCTGTTTTTT.

This chain joins TRBV6-1 and TRBJ2-6, with a tentative D call TRBD2 (6 bases). The CDR3 extends over 18 amino acids. CDR1 MNHNS and CDR2 SASEGT come from the germline V gene. V dropped 3 bases and J dropped 0 bases, with 15 bases sitting between them. The CDR3 loop reads CASSEGTALISGANVLTF. CDR3 nucleotide sequence: TGTGCCAGCAGTGAGGGGACTGCTCTAATCTCTGGGGCCAACGTCCTGACTTTC.

This clone came up a few times. The chain joins TRBV27 to TRBJ1-5; D uncertain. Germline V gives CDR1 MNHEY, CDR2 SMNVEV (reference sequence). The CDR3 length is 15 residues. Trimming pared 0 bases from V and 3 bases from J, leaving 9 bases between. CDR3 protein: CASSLSSMYNQPQHF. The CDR3 bases are TGTGCCAGCAGTTTATCGAGTATGTACAATCAGCCCCAGCATTTT.

The table lists this clone with a few counts. The CDR3: CASSLWGYAGQETQYF. For the CDR3, the DNA is TGTGCCAGCAGCCTTTGGGGTTATGCGGGGCAAGAGACCCAGTACTTC. The genes are TRBV7-8 and TRBJ2-5; perhaps TRBD2 as D (6 bases). This CDR3 has 16 residues. Germline V gene data show CDR1 as SGHVS and CDR2 as FQNEAQ. The ends were cut back, 5 bases at V and 2 bases at J, with 18 bases in the middle.

The chain employs TRBV5-5 and TRBJ2-5, with a weak D call TRBD1 (5 bases). V shed 1 base and J shed 5 bases, with 9 bases lying between them. Germline V lookup: CDR1 SGHKS, CDR2 YYEKEE (reference sequence). This CDR3 has 13 residues. Here the CDR3 reads CASSLSPGETQYF. CDR3 sequence (DNA): TGTGCCAGCAGCTTGAGCCCAGGGGAGACCCAGTACTTC.

The V call is TRBV7-9, the J call TRBJ1-2; D is undetermined. The germline V gene has CDR1 SEHNR and CDR2 FQNEAQ (reference sequence). The CDR3 totals 14 residues. Trimming pared 1 base from V and 1 base from J, leaving 7 bases between. As DNA, the CDR3 is TGTGCCAGCAGCTTAGGGCAGTTTAACTATGGCTACACCTTC. Translation: CASSLGQFNYGYTF. Combining the CDR3 with reference TRBV7-9 and TRBJ1-2 gives the whole variable domain DTGVSQNPRHKITKRGQNVTFRCDPISEHNRLYWYRQTLGQGPEFLTYFQNEAQLEKSRLLSDRFSAERPKGSFSTLEIQRTEQGDSAMYLCASSLGQFNYGYTFGSGTRLTVV.

This clone appeared a single time. The chain is built from TRBV20-1 and TRBJ1-1; no firm D call. This CDR3 comprises 11 residues. V was shortened by 7 bases and J by 0 bases, with 6 bases between the two germline ends. CDR1 and CDR2 from the germline V gene are DFQATT and SNEGSKA (reference sequence). The CDR3 region has the DNA TGCAGTGGAGGGATGAACACTGAAGCTTTCTTT. This sequence encodes CSGGMNTEAFF.

The J gene is TRBJ2-2, the V gene TRBV14; D is unclear. The CDR3 runs 13 residues. V was cut by 0 bases and J by 5 bases, with 4 bases left in between. Germline CDR1 is SGHDN and CDR2 is FVKESK. The CDR3 DNA reads as TGTGCCAGCAGCCAAGAGCGGACCGGGGAGCTGTTTTTT. This gives the protein CASSQERTGELFF.

Only one count was recorded for this clone. This chain joins TRBV27 and TRBJ1-6, with TRBD1 matching 8 bases. CDR1 is MNHEY, CDR2 SMNVEV, per germline (reference sequence). This CDR3 has 14 residues. Germline trimming cut 5 bases from V and 8 bases from J; bases unmatched to any gene: 5. CDR3: CASSTLDRDSPLHF. The CDR3 bases are TGTGCCAGCAGTACCTTGGACAGGGATTCACCCCTCCACTTT.

J is TRBJ2-3 and V is TRBV27, with a tentative D call TRBD1 (5 bases). This CDR3 region has 14 residues. From germline, CDR1 is MNHEY and CDR2 SMNVEV (reference sequence). V dropped 1 base and J dropped 5 bases, with 10 bases sitting between them. DNA for the CDR3: TGTGCCAGCAGTTTATTTCAGGGCGGAGATACGCAGTATTTT. Amino acids: CASSLFQGGDTQYF.

The chain recombines TRBV30 with TRBJ1-2; 7 bases agree with TRBD1. Trimming at V came to 4 bases and at J to 4 bases, leaving 6 bases not matched to a gene. The CDR3 sequence is 13 residues long. Germline-derived CDR1 and CDR2 are GTSNPN and SVGIG (reference sequence). The CDR3 sequence: CAWKRQGGYGYTF. In DNA form, the CDR3 reads TGTGCCTGGAAGAGGCAGGGGGGCTATGGCTACACCTTC.

The chain has TRBV19 and TRBJ2-3; possible D gene TRBD2, 6 bases. V was cut by 7 bases and J by 4 bases, with 12 bases left in between. CDR1 and CDR2 from the germline V gene are LNHDA and SQIVND (reference sequence). The CDR3 totals 13 residues. As DNA, the CDR3 is TGTGCCAGTAAGGCCAGGGAGGCAGATACGCAGTATTTT. Translating gives CASKAREADTQYF.

The V gene is TRBV2, the J gene TRBJ2-1; 14 bases map to TRBD2. V gave up 6 bases and J gave up 7 bases; unmatched junction bases: 5. CDR1 and CDR2 from the germline V gene are SNHLY and FYNNEI. CDR3 size: 15 residues. The CDR3 spells CASSRLAGGFNEQFF. The CDR3 nucleotides read TGTGCCAGCAGCCGACTAGCGGGGGGGTTTAATGAGCAGTTCTTC.

The chain is built from TRBV6-5 and TRBJ2-1; D is perhaps TRBD1 (5 bases). The CDR3 is made up of 13 amino acids. Trimming removed 2 bases at V and 9 bases at J, with 11 bases between. Germline CDR1 is MNHEY and CDR2 is SVGAGI. CDR3 sequence (DNA): TGTGCCAGCAGTTACCAGGGTAGGAGTGAGCAGTTCTTC. Its translation is CASSYQGRSEQFF.

CDR3 region: CSVESGLLYNEQFF. Written as DNA, the CDR3 is TGCAGCGTTGAAAGCGGACTCCTCTACAATGAGCAGTTCTTC. This chain uses TRBV29-1 with TRBJ2-1, with a tentative D call TRBD2 (5 bases). The germline V gene encodes CDR1 SQVTM and CDR2 ANQGSEA. The CDR3 is 14 residues long. V dropped 2 bases and J dropped 3 bases, with 11 bases sitting between them.

The chain employs TRBV27 and TRBJ2-7, with D possibly being TRBD1 (6 bases). Germline CDR1 is MNHEY and CDR2 is SMNVEV (reference sequence). This CDR3 contains 14 residues. V was shortened by 4 bases and J by 5 bases, with 15 bases between the two germline ends. The CDR3 region has the DNA TGTGCCAGCAGTTCCACCGGGACACTAAACGAGCAGTACTTC. It is translated as CASSSTGTLNEQYF.

The chain couples TRBV7-8 to TRBJ2-2, with D maybe TRBD2 (6 bases). The CDR3 runs to 17 residues. Deletions cut 1 base from V and 4 bases from J, with 16 bases between. Germline V gene lookup returns CDR1 SGHVS and CDR2 FQNEAQ. This CDR3 reads CASSLGLAARITGELFF. The CDR3 region has the DNA TGTGCCAGCAGCTTAGGCTTAGCGGCTCGGATCACCGGGGAGCTGTTTTTT.

The chain recombines TRBV7-9 with TRBJ1-1; 9 nucleotides align to TRBD1. Germline V gene data show CDR1 as SEHNR and CDR2 as FQNEAQ (reference sequence). This CDR3 region has 16 residues. The V segment lost 0 bases and the J segment 8 bases; nucleotides outside the gene matches: 10. The DNA of the CDR3 is TGTGCCAGCAGCTTAGCCGCTCCGGGACAGGGAGGAGAAGCTTTCTTT. This translates into CASSLAAPGQGGEAFF.

The V and J genes are TRBV9 and TRBJ1-5, with 7 bases aligning to TRBD1. V lost 2 bases, J lost 4 bases, and 6 bases stayed unmatched. Germline CDR1 and CDR2: SGDLS and YYNGEE. This CDR3 has 15 amino acids. The CDR3 sequence is CASSVGTAPNQPQHF. CDR3 nucleotides: TGTGCCAGCAGCGTCGGGACAGCCCCTAATCAGCCCCAGCATTTT.

The genes are TRBV2 and TRBJ1-2; D unclear. The CDR3 runs 13 residues. Germline assignment: CDR1 SNHLY and CDR2 FYNNEI. V lost 7 bases, J lost 0 bases, and 9 bases lay in between. The chain's CDR3 is CASTSTANYGYTF. CDR3 in DNA: TGTGCCAGCACGTCAACAGCTAACTATGGCTACACCTTC.